The rows below give T cell receptor beta chains drawn from one sample of a study of T cells in Graves' hyperthyroidism and ophthalmopathy. MiXCR, applied by TCRdb to the multiplex PCR reads, yields one record per CDR3 protein. The repertoire holds hundreds of thousands of distinct CDR3 sequences, with about 14% as singletons. Sequences were obtained from blood. These receptor sequences come from a woman aged 50 to 60 with Graves' ophthalmopathy. CDR3s include the opening cysteine and the closing phenylalanine or tryptophan. A D gene is named only where the DNA matches it firmly. Clone sizes are given selectively: once, few, many, or a class where the clone is expanded.

j_call d_call clone_size v_call cdr3_aa cdr3_nt
TRBJ2-1 TRBD1 few TRBV20-1 CSEHAGGNEQFF TGCAGTGAACACGCAGGGGGCAATGAGCAGTTCTTC
TRBJ2-3 TRBD2 NA TRBV3-1 CASSRNSAGGADTQYF TGTGCCAGCAGCCGGAACTCAGCGGGAGGGGCAGATACGCAGTATTTT
TRBJ1-3 NA few TRBV15 CATSRDPVAGNTIYF TGTGCCACCAGCAGAGATCCTGTGGCTGGAAACACCATATATTTT
TRBJ2-1 NA NA TRBV6-2/TRBV6-3 CASKVADSYNEQFF TGTGCCAGCAAGGTAGCGGACTCCTACAATGAGCAGTTCTTC
TRBJ2-7 NA many TRBV6-2/TRBV6-3 CASSRRGTQKGYEQYF TGTGCCAGCAGCCGCCGGGGAACACAAAAGGGGTACGAGCAGTACTTC
TRBJ2-3 NA many TRBV28 CASSLRGGGGTDTQYF TGTGCCAGCAGTTTACGGGGTGGAGGTGGCACAGATACGCAGTATTTT
TRBJ2-3 NA many TRBV7-9 CASSLGTEDYTDTQYF TGTGCCAGCAGCTTAGGGACGGAGGATTACACAGATACGCAGTATTTT
TRBJ2-7 NA many TRBV28 CASRTRETYEQYF TGTGCCAGCAGGACTAGGGAAACCTACGAGCAGTACTTC
TRBJ2-7 TRBD1 many TRBV13 CASSSRGWPGTGSYEQYF TGTGCCAGCAGCTCAAGGGGCTGGCCGGGGACAGGGTCCTACGAGCAGTACTTC
TRBJ2-7 NA many TRBV7-3 CASSLSRISSYEQYF TGTGCCAGCAGCTTAAGCCGAATCAGCTCCTACGAGCAGTACTTC
TRBJ1-2 NA NA TRBV12-3/TRBV12-4 CASSLRGQGGYTF TGTGCCAGCAGTTTGAGAGGCCAGGGTGGCTACACCTTC
TRBJ2-7 TRBD2 few TRBV19 CASSFGGSSFYEQYF TGTGCCAGTAGTTTTGGCGGGAGCAGCTTCTACGAGCAGTACTTC
TRBJ2-2 NA many TRBV7-8 CASSLVSLAIGELFF TGTGCCAGCAGCTTAGTTTCCCTAGCGATCGGGGAGCTGTTTTTT
TRBJ2-2 TRBD2 many TRBV30 CAWRWTSGRTGELFF TGTGCCTGGAGATGGACTAGCGGGAGAACCGGGGAGCTGTTTTTT
TRBJ2-7 NA many TRBV28 CASSLGYDSSYEQYF TGTGCCAGCAGTTTAGGATACGATAGCTCCTACGAGCAGTACTTC
TRBJ2-1 TRBD1 few TRBV7-9 CASSLIGQGTYNEQFF TGTGCCAGCAGCTTAATCGGACAGGGGACCTACAATGAGCAGTTCTTC
TRBJ2-7 NA many TRBV2 CASTWGVGTTYEQYF TGTGCCAGCACCTGGGGGGTGGGTACGACTTACGAGCAGTACTTC
TRBJ2-4 NA few TRBV20-1 CSARGQGYENIQYF TGCAGTGCTAGAGGGCAGGGTTACGAAAACATTCAGTACTTC
TRBJ2-7 NA few TRBV15 CATSRDELLYEQYF TGTGCCACCAGCAGAGATGAACTACTATACGAGCAGTACTTC
TRBJ2-3 NA many TRBV5-1 CASSFLGRFTDTQYF TGCGCCAGCAGCTTCTTGGGCAGGTTCACAGATACGCAGTATTTT
TRBJ1-1 TRBD1 many TRBV6-2/TRBV6-3 CASRTQGEGTEAFF TGTGCCAGCAGAACCCAGGGGGAAGGGACTGAAGCTTTCTTT
TRBJ2-1 NA few TRBV10-3 CAISVGTGSGSEQFF TGTGCCATCAGTGTCGGGACAGGGAGCGGGAGTGAGCAGTTCTTC
TRBJ1-1 TRBD1 many TRBV18 CASSPQGAENTEAFF TGTGCCAGCTCACCCCAGGGGGCCGAGAACACTGAAGCTTTCTTT
TRBJ2-1 TRBD2 NA TRBV20-1 CSARGILAGGIYNEQFF TGCAGTGCTAGAGGTATACTAGCGGGAGGGATATACAATGAGCAGTTCTTC
TRBJ2-1 NA few TRBV5-5 CASSLVGSGQFF TGTGCCAGCAGCTTGGTGGGGAGCGGGCAGTTCTTC
TRBJ1-2 TRBD1 NA TRBV20-1 CSARAPGQGSYTF TGCAGTGCTAGAGCTCCGGGACAGGGAAGCTACACCTTC
TRBJ2-5 NA once TRBV7-9 CASSLASVGGETQYF TGTGCCAGCAGCTTAGCGTCGGTAGGGGGGGAGACCCAGTACTTC
TRBJ2-1 NA NA TRBV28 CASLRGGTPTYNEQFF TGTGCCAGCCTCAGGGGGGGGACACCTACCTACAATGAGCAGTTCTTC
TRBJ1-5 NA NA TRBV6-2/TRBV6-3 CASRQGDNQPQHF TGTGCCAGCAGGCAGGGAGACAATCAGCCCCAGCATTTT
TRBJ2-3 NA few TRBV6-1 CASSPRLFTDTQYF TGTGCCAGCAGTCCCAGATTATTCACAGATACGCAGTATTTT
TRBJ1-6 NA NA TRBV20-1 CSASNHRAFGGNSPLHF TGCAGTGCTAGTAATCACAGGGCTTTTGGGGGTAATTCACCCCTCCACTTT
TRBJ2-1 NA NA TRBV5-5 CASSSGTTTSYNEQSF TGTGCCAGCAGCTCCGGGACAACAACCTCCTACAATGAGCAGTCCTTC
TRBJ1-6 NA NA TRBV20-1 CSAMGTPLHF TGCAGTGCTATGGGTACACCCCTCCACTTT
TRBJ2-5 TRBD2 NA TRBV6-1 CASSGRRAGEETQYF TGTGCCAGCAGTGGGCGTCGAGCGGGAGAAGAGACCCAGTACTTC
TRBJ1-6 NA many TRBV6-1 CASSDLRQLAGSPLHF TGTGCCAGCAGTGACCTCCGACAACTCGCCGGTTCACCCCTCCACTTT
TRBJ1-5 NA once TRBV7-2 CASSLTGLGFNQPQHF TGTGCCAGCAGCTTAACCGGTCTGGGGTTCAATCAGCCCCAGCATTTT